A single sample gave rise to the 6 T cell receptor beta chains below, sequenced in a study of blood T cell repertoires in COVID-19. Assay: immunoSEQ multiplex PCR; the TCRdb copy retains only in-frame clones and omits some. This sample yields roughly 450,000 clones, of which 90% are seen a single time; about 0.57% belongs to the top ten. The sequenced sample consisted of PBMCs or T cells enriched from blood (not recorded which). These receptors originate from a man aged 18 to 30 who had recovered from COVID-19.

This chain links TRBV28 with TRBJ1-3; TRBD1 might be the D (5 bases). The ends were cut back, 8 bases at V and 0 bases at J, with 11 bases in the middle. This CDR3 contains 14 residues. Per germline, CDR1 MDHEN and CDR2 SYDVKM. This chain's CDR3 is CASRGEHSGNTIYF. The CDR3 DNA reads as TGTGCCAGCCGGGGGGAGCACTCTGGAAACACCATATATTTT.

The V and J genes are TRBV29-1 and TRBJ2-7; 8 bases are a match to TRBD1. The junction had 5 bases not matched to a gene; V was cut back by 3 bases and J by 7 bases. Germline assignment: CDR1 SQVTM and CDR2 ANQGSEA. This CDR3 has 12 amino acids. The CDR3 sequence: CSVDRGPGEQYF. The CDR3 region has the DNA TGCAGCGTTGACAGGGGGCCCGGAGAGCAGTACTTC.

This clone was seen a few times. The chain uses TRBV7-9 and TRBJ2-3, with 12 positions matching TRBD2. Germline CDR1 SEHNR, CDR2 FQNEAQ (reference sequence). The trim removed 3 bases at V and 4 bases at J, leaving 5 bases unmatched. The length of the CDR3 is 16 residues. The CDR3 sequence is CASSFGPSGRADTQYF. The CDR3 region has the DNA TGTGCCAGCAGCTTCGGGCCTAGCGGGAGGGCAGATACGCAGTATTTT.

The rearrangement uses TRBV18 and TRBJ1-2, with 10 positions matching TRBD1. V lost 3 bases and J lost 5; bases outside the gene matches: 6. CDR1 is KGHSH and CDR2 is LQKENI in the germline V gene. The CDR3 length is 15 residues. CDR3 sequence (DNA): TGTGCCAGCTCACCGGTGGACAGGGGGGAATATGGCTACACCTTC. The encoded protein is CASSPVDRGEYGYTF.

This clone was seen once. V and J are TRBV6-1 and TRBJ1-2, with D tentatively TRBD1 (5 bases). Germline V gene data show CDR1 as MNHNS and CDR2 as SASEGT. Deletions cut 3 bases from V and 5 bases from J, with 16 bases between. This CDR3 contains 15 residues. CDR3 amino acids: CASSDGGGGHYGYTF. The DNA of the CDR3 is TGTGCCAGCAGTGACGGGGGGGGTGGTCATTATGGCTACACCTTC.

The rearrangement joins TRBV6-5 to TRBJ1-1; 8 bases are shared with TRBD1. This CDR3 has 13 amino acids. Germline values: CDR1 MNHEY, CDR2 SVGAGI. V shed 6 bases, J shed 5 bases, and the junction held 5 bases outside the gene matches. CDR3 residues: CASSDRGETEAFF. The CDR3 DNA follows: TGTGCCAGCAGCGACAGGGGAGAGACTGAAGCTTTCTTT.